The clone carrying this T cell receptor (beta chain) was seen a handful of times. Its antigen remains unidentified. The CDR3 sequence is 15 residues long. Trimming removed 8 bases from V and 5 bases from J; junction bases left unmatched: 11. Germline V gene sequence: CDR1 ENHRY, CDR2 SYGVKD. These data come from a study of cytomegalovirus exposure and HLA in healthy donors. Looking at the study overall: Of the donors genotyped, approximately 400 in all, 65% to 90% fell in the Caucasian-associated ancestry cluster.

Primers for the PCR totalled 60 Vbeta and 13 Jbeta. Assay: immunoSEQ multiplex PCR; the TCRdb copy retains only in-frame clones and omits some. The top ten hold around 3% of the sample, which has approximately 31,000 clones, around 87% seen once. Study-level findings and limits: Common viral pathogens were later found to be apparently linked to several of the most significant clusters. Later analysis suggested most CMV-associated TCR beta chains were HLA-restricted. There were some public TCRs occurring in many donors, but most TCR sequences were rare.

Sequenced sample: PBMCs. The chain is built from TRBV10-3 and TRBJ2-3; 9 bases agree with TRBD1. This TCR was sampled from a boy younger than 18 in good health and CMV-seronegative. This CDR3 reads CAISETGGSRDTQYF. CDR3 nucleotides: TGTGCCATCTCCGAGACAGGGGGGAGTAGAGATACGCAGTATTTT.